The T cell receptor beta chain under discussion was sequenced for a study of blood T cell repertoires in COVID-19. Study information: Nucleic acid was either cDNA or gDNA, and it came from T cells, B-cell-depleted T cells, or PBMCs.

Per germline, CDR1 LGHDT and CDR2 YNNKEL (reference sequence). V was pared by 4 bases and J by 2 bases, with 1 base of the junction left unmatched. CDR3 length: 14 amino acids. Authors' data handling: Using reference gene primer amplification, nucleated cell counts were estimated. The table came from immunoSEQ multiplex PCR; TCRdb's copy has only in-frame clones and leaves some out. D and trimming were read from the DNA, whereas the V and J calls and clone size are those reported in that table. Of 200,000 to 250,000 clones in the sample, 80% to 90% are singletons; the top ten hold 15% to 20%. Sequenced sample: peripheral blood. This clonotype was sampled from a man in his thirties or forties with active or convalescent COVID-19. This chain joins TRBV3-1 (or the pseudogene TRBV3-2) and TRBJ2-1, with 8 bases matching TRBD2. CDR3 nucleotide sequence: TGTGCCAGCAGCCCCGGGGGGGCCTACAATGAGCAGTTCTTC. Amino acid sequence: CASSPGGAYNEQFF.